The present TCR beta chain was sequenced within a study of T-cell reconstitution after alpha-beta-depleted transplantation in children. Unique molecular identifiers featured in how the TCRbeta library was prepared. A single record per CDR3 protein comes from TCRdb applying MiXCR to the PCR reads. The sample lists about 200,000 distinct CDR3 sequences, 14% to 15% occurring once. Germline V CDR1 and CDR2: SGHVS, FNYEAQ. CDR3 size: 18 residues. Trimming took 5 bases from V and 0 from J, leaving 19 bases between them. This clonotype has at least ten counts. This chain connects TRBV7-6 to TRBJ2-2; D not certain. The sequence was obtained from a human donor who donated a stem cell graft to a child with acute lymphoblastic leukemia. Sequenced material: PBMCs from the stem cell graft donor, taken from the stem cell graft. The CDR3 region is CASSPRSLEFANTGELFF. In DNA, the CDR3 is TGTGCCAGCAGCCCCCGTTCCTTGGAGTTTGCGAACACCGGGGAGCTGTTTTTT.